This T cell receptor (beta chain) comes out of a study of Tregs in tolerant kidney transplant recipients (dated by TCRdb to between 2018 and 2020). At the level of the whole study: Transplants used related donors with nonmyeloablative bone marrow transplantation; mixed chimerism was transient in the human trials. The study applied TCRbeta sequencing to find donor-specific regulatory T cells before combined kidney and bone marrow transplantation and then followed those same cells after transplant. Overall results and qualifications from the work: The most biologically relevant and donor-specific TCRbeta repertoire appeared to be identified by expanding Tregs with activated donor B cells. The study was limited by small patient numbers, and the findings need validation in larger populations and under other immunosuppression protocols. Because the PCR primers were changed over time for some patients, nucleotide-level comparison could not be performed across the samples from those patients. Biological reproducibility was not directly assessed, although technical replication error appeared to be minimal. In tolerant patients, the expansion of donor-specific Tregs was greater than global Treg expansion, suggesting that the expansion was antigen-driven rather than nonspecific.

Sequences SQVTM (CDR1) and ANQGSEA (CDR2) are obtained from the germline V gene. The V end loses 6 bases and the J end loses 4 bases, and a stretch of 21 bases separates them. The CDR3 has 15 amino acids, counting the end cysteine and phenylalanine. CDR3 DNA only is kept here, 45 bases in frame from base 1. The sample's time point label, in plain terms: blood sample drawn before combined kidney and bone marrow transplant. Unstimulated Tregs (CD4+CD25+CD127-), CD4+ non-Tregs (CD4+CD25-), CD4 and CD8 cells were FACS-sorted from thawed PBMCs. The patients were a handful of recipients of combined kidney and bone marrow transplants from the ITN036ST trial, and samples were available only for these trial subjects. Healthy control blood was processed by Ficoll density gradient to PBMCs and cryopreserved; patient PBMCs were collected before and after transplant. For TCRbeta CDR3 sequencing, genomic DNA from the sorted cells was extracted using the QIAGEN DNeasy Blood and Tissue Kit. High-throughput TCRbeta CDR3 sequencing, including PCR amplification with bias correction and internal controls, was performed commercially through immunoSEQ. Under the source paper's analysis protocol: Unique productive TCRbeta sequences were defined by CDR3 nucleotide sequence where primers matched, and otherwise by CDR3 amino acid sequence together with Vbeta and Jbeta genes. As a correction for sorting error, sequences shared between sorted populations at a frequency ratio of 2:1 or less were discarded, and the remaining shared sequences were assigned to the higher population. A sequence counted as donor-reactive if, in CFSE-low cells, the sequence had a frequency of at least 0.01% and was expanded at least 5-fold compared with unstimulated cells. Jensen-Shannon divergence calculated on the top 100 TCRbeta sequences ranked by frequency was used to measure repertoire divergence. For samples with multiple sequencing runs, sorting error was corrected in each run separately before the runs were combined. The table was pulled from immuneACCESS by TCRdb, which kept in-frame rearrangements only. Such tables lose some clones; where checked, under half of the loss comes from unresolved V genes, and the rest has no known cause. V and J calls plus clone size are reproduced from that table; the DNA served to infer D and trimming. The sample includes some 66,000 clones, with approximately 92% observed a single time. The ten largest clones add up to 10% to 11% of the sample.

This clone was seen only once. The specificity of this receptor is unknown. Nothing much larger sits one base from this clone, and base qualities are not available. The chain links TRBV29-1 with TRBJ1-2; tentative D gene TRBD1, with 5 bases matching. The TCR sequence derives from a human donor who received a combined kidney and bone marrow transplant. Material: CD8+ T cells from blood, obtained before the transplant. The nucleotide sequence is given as TGCAGCGTCCCTGCCGGGTCCCCAGGGTCCTATGGCTACACCTTC. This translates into CSVPAGSPGSYGYTF.